Detailed here is one TCR beta chain. This clonotype has ten or more counts. The specificity of this receptor is unknown. No base qualities exist here, and no much larger clone lies one base off it. The record originates from a study of T cells in Graves' hyperthyroidism and ophthalmopathy (dated by TCRdb to 2018 to 2020). With respect to the entire study: TCR V-J signatures able to tell the groups apart were searched for in a discovery cohort of 100 patients, of whom more than 40 had Graves' ophthalmopathy and 55 to 65 had stable Graves' hyperthyroidism. Prospective prediction of ophthalmopathy was tested in an independent validation cohort of 18 to 20 hyperthyroidism patients and approximately 17 patients who later progressed to ophthalmopathy. For training and testing, the roughly 100 patients in the discovery cohort were randomly divided in a 7:3 ratio. In roughly six Graves' hyperthyroidism patients, the study also compared T-cell repertoires from thyroid tissue with T-cell repertoires from blood. After blood sampling, hyperthyroidism patients were treated with methimazole at a starting dose of 30 mg daily, and ophthalmopathy patients were treated with high-dose intravenous methylprednisolone. The paper reports TCR Vbeta CDR3 sequencing of roughly 140 peripheral blood samples: approximately 43 ophthalmopathy, roughly 80 hyperthyroidism and around 17 progressor patients.

General conclusions and limits of the study: Ophthalmopathy was separated from stable hyperthyroidism by a 13 V-J signature model, with 85% to 90% sensitivity and approximately 84% specificity obtained in cross-validation and 80%/75% obtained in testing. In validation, the model predicted progression to ophthalmopathy a median of about 6.8 months before onset, with 70% to 71% sensitivity and 72.22% specificity. Sample size was not statistically predetermined, and blinding of investigators to group allocation was not performed. Most expanded thyroid clonotypes (frequency above 0.001) were also found in blood, which suggests that blood repertoires may mirror thyroid immune responses.

Trimming at the junction amounts to 7 bases on V and 2 bases on J, and the germline ends lie 9 bases apart. The CDR3 spans 12 residues, from the cysteine through the phenylalanine. Kept here is only the CDR3 DNA, which spans 36 bases and is read in frame from base 1. CDR1 and CDR2, looked up from the germline V gene, are SGHAT and FQNNGV. The study excluded patients with uncontrolled infections, other autoimmune diseases, pregnancy or lactation. Clinical symptoms, serum thyroxine and TRAb, thyroid ultrasound, and orbital computed tomography formed the basis for the diagnoses. Total RNA was extracted with Trizol reagent, and quality was checked on an Agilent 2100 Bioanalyzer. The TCR beta CDR3 regions were amplified from the RNA transcripts. For the first round of RT-PCR on the TCR CDR3, the HTBI primer set was used together with the Qiagen OneStep RT-PCR kit. Libraries were constructed in a second round of multiplex PCR, after which size selection and purification were carried out. Libraries were sequenced paired-end with 100 bp reads on an Illumina HiSeq2000. The published analysis was carried out like this. SOAPnuke was used to process the raw data, throwing out any read that contained adapters or uncalled bases, had a mean Phred below 15, or lacked an exact constant-primer or identifier match. COPE v1.2.5 was used to merge the high-quality paired reads, and each unique nucleotide sequence was defined as a clonotype. MiTCR v1.1 was used to align the clonotypes against IMGT TRBV, TRBD and TRBJ reference segments. The analysis included only V-J combinations with a frequency above 0.0001, which together covered 99% to 99.2% of the repertoires. A TCS score was defined as the ratio between F50 (clonal expansion) and ExV (chaos), using BLOSUM62-based TCRdist between CDR3 peptides within each V-J. Welch's t-statistics and random forest reduced around 550 V-J features to under 15, which were used in a naive Bayes classifier (R e1071). The similarity between thyroid and blood repertoires was quantified using the Morisita-Horn index. In TCRdb, the public reads were trimmed at Q25 with fastp and aligned with MiXCR, with productive beta chains retained. Here each entry gathers all rows of one CDR3 protein and keeps the most common genes and DNA. None of the V and J calls come from the authors' own analysis; TCRdb made them. The sample records approximately 640,000 distinct CDR3 sequences, about 45% of which are singletons. Roughly 7.2% of the sample belongs to the ten largest clones.

This receptor chain uses TRBV11-2 and TRBJ2-7; the D gene is unclear. The sequence came from an adult man with Graves' disease, either hyperthyroidism or ophthalmopathy (not recorded which). Sequenced: peripheral blood or thyroid tissue (not recorded which). The CDR3 corresponds to CASTPNTYEQYF. The nucleotide sequence reads TGTGCCAGCACGCCGAATACCTACGAGCAGTACTTC.